The 10 T cell receptor beta chains listed next were all sequenced from one sample in a study of blood T cell repertoires in COVID-19. Sequencing used immunoSEQ multiplex PCR; TCRdb keeps in-frame clones, though not all of them. The table has under 200,000 clones, roughly 85% seen once; the top ten hold 15% to 20%. Source material: PBMCs or T cells enriched from blood (not recorded which). The receptors originated from a man aged 55 to 70 who had recovered from COVID-19.

CDR3 sequence: CASRMGQGNEKLFF. The DNA for the CDR3 is TGTGCCAGCAGAATGGGACAGGGTAATGAAAAACTGTTTTTT. The chain recombines TRBV7-9 with TRBJ1-4; TRBD1 agrees at 9 bases. Trimming removed 6 bases from V and 4 bases from J; junction bases left unmatched: 3. Per germline, CDR1 SEHNR and CDR2 FQNEAQ (reference sequence). The CDR3 spans 14 residues.

CDR3 sequence: CATSSLTPGAWDSPLHF. The CDR3 DNA reads as TGTGCCACCAGCAGCTTAACCCCGGGAGCTTGGGATTCACCCCTCCACTTT. The chain joins TRBV15 to TRBJ1-6, with D uncertain. Trimming cost V 3 bases and J 8 bases, with 20 bases left between them. Germline V gene lookup returns CDR1 LNHNV and CDR2 YYDKDF (reference sequence). CDR3 length: 17 amino acids.

This chain joins TRBV28 and TRBJ2-7, with 8 bases lining up with TRBD1. J gave up 5 bases and V 6 bases, and 9 bases lay outside the gene matches. CDR3 length equals 14 residues. Germline V gives CDR1 MDHEN, CDR2 SYDVKM. The CDR3 nucleotides are TGTGCCAGCAGATTTACAGGGGGTATCAACGAGCAGTACTTC. Its protein is CASRFTGGINEQYF.

The chain recombines TRBV7-3 with TRBJ1-6; D uncertain. The CDR3 runs 15 residues. V was pared by 5 bases and J by 9 bases, with 17 bases between. Germline CDR1 reads SGHTA; CDR2 reads FQGTGA. CDR3 protein: CASSLDSRAGSPLHF. CDR3 in DNA: TGTGCCAGCAGCCTCGATTCGAGGGCGGGTTCACCCCTCCACTTT.

This rearrangement joins TRBV30 to TRBJ2-2, with a possible D match to TRBD2 (5 bases). The CDR3 totals 11 residues. V lost 4 bases and J 7 bases, leaving 7 bases between the germline ends. Germline values: CDR1 GTSNPN, CDR2 SVGIG (reference sequence). The CDR3 sequence is CAWTGLGELFF. CDR3 DNA sequence: TGTGCCTGGACCGGACTCGGGGAGCTGTTTTTT.

This sequence joins TRBV5-1 and TRBJ2-1; 7 bases are shared with TRBD2. The ends lost 3 bases at V and 8 bases at J; junction bases unmatched: 8. Germline CDR1 is SGHRS and CDR2 is YFSETQ. This CDR3 contains 14 residues. DNA of the CDR3: TGCGCCAGCAGCTCAAGGACTAGTCGGGATGAGCAGTTCTTC. Translating it yields CASSSRTSRDEQFF. The whole variable domain, remainder taken from reference TRBV5-1 and TRBJ2-1, is KAGVTQTPRYLIKTRGQQVTLSCSPISGHRSVSWYQQTPGQGLQFLFEYFSETQRNKGNFPGRFSGRQFSNSRSEMNVSTLELGDSALYLCASSSRTSRDEQFFGPGTRLTVL.

This chain links TRBV6-4 with TRBJ2-6; D not resolved. The CDR3 spans 15 residues. Trimming took off 0 bases at V and 0 bases at J, with 3 bases between the two ends. Germline CDR1 reads MRHNA; CDR2 reads SNTAGT. CDR3 coding DNA: TGTGCCAGCAGTGACTCGAGCTCTGGGGCCAACGTCCTGACTTTC. The encoded protein is CASSDSSSGANVLTF.

The chain is built from TRBV7-9 and TRBJ2-7, with TRBD1 matching over 8 bases. There are 13 residues in the CDR3. Germline lookup yields CDR1 SEHNR and CDR2 FQNEAQ (reference sequence). V gave up 5 bases and J gave up 3 bases; unmatched junction bases: 3. This CDR3 is CASSIQGVYEQYF. CDR3 nucleotide sequence: TGTGCCAGCAGCATACAGGGGGTCTACGAGCAGTACTTC.

This clone has just one count. V and J are TRBV14 and TRBJ1-4; D gene ambiguous. The CDR3 sequence is 14 residues long. V lost 4 bases to trimming and J lost 8 bases, with 14 bases between them. Germline V gives CDR1 SGHDN, CDR2 FVKESK. CDR3 protein: CASSPSRSREKLFF. CDR3 coding DNA: TGTGCCAGCAGCCCTTCGCGATCCAGGGAAAAACTGTTTTTT. Supplemented by reference TRBV14 and TRBJ1-4, the full variable domain reads EAGVTQFPSHSVIEKGQTVTLRCDPISGHDNLYWYRRVMGKEIKFLLHFVKESKQDESGMPNNRFLAERTGGTYSTLKVQPAELEDSGVYFCASSPSRSREKLFFGSGTQLSVL.

This clone was recorded once. This chain links TRBV29-1 with TRBJ1-3; TRBD1 might be the D (5 bases). V shed 5 bases and J shed 2 bases, with 13 bases lying between them. Germline V gene sequence: CDR1 SQVTM, CDR2 ANQGSEA. The CDR3 has 14 residues. This chain's CDR3 is CSVRESGAGNTIYF. DNA for the CDR3: TGCAGCGTTCGCGAGTCGGGGGCTGGAAACACCATATATTTT.